Listed below are T cell receptor beta chains from one sample, sequenced in a study of tumor and adjacent non-tumor tissue in lung cancer. TCRdb analysed the multiplex PCR reads with MiXCR anew, one entry per CDR3 protein. The table shows some 99,000 distinct CDR3 sequences, with about 65% occurring only once. The sequenced sample was distant non-tumor lung tissue. The receptors were sampled from a man in his sixties with non-small cell lung cancer. Each CDR3 is given with its conserved first and last residue. A D gene is named only where the DNA matches it firmly. Clone size appears in some rows only: once, few, many, or a class for an expanded clone.

V gene	J gene	clone size	D gene	CDR3 DNA	CDR3 protein
TRBV6-2/TRBV6-3	TRBJ2-1	few	TRBD1	TGTGCCAGCAGTTCCGGGGACAGGGTAGCCGGCAATGAGCAGTTCTTC	CASSSGDRVAGNEQFF
TRBV11-1	TRBJ1-2	NA	NA	TGTGCCAACAGCCCCTGGGCAGGCACCATAGGCTACACCTTC	CANSPWAGTIGYTF
TRBV4-1	TRBJ2-2	NA	TRBD2	TGCGCCAGCAGCCAAGATGCTAGCGGGAGTACCGGGGAGCCGTTTTTT	CASSQDASGSTGEPFF
TRBV4-1	TRBJ2-3	many	TRBD2	TGCGCCAGCAGCCAAGATTGGGGCGGGGGGGCAGATACGCAGTATTTT	CASSQDWGGGADTQYF
TRBV5-5	TRBJ1-1	once	NA	TGTGCCGGCAGCTTGGTATTCGGTCAGAAGAACACTGAAGCTTTCTTT	CAGSLVFGQKNTEAFF
TRBV28	TRBJ2-7	NA	NA	TGTGCCAGCAAGACCGGGACTGGCGTCTCCTACGAGCAGTACTTC	CASKTGTGVSYEQYF
TRBV11-2	TRBJ1-5	few	NA	TGTGCCGGCAGCTTCGGGACGAGAGGTAGCAATCAACCCCAGCATTTT	CAGSFGTRGSNQPQHF
TRBV5-4	TRBJ1-2	many	TRBD1	TGTGCCAGCAGCTTCCGACAGGGCTATGGCTACACCTTC	CASSFRQGYGYTF
TRBV6-2/TRBV6-3	TRBJ2-1	NA	NA	TGTGCCGGCAGTTCCACTAGAGGGACCAATGTGCAGTTCTTC	CAGSSTRGTNVQFF
TRBV12-3/TRBV12-4	TRBJ2-1	NA	NA	TGTGCCAGCAGTTTGATGGAAAACAATGAGCAGCTTTTC	CASSLMENNEQLF
TRBV20-1	TRBJ2-1	NA	NA	TGCAGTGCTAGCACGGGTTTAAAAAGCAATGAGCAGTTCTTC	CSASTGLKSNEQFF
TRBV12-3/TRBV12-4	TRBJ2-3	few	NA	TGTGCCGGCAGTTCCGGTAGAAAGGTTTCAGATACGCAGTATTTT	CAGSSGRKVSDTQYF
TRBV6-5	TRBJ1-3	many	NA	TGTGCCAGCAGTTACTTGGGGTCTGGAAACACCATATATTTT	CASSYLGSGNTIYF
TRBV4-3	TRBJ1-6	NA	TRBD1	TGCGCCAGCAGCCAAGGGACAGGGGGAAATTCACCCGTCAACTTT	CASSQGTGGNSPVNF
TRBV4-2	TRBJ1-2	NA	NA	TGTGCCAGCAGCCATATACGGGGGGACGAAGGATATGGCTACACCTTC	CASSHIRGDEGYGYTF
TRBV7-3	TRBJ2-1	few	TRBD2	TGTGCCAGCAGCTCGACTAGCGGAAGCAATGAGCAGTTCTTC	CASSSTSGSNEQFF
TRBV29-1	TRBJ1-2	NA	NA	TGCAGCGTTGAAGGGGAACCAAGTTGTGGCTACACCTTC	CSVEGEPSCGYTF
TRBV5-1	TRBJ2-1	few	NA	TGCGCCAGCAGCTTGGCTGGTGACAGAGCTGAGCAGTTCTTC	CASSLAGDRAEQFF
TRBV5-1	TRBJ2-1	NA	TRBD2	TGTGCCAGCACCATGCGCGCAGCGGGAGGGCGGGAGCAGTTCTTC	CASTMRAAGGREQFF
TRBV5-1	TRBJ2-5	NA	NA	TGCGCCAGCAGCTTGAGGGGGGGCAGCTACCAAGAGACCCAGTACTTC	CASSLRGGSYQETQYF
TRBV29-1	TRBJ2-1	many	NA	TGCAGCGTTGAACCAGGAGGGAGTGAGCAGTTCTTC	CSVEPGGSEQFF
TRBV6-2/TRBV6-3	TRBJ1-2	NA	NA	TGTGCCAGCACCTCAACAGGGATCTATCTCTACACCTTC	CASTSTGIYLYTF
TRBV6-2/TRBV6-3	TRBJ2-6	once	TRBD2	TGTGTCAACAGTTACCCGAGCGGGGGGGCCCCCCTCTCTGGGGCCAACGTCCTGACTTTC	CVNSYPSGGAPLSGANVLTF
TRBV11-2	TRBJ2-2	few	TRBD2	TGTGCCAGCAGCGTATTGGCGGGAGAGTACGCCGGGGAGCTGTTTTTT	CASSVLAGEYAGELFF
TRBV29-1	TRBJ2-1	NA	TRBD2	TGCAGCGCCCTTGGGTCGAGCGGGAGCAGCTCCTACAATGAGCAGTTCTTC	CSALGSSGSSSYNEQFF
TRBV2	TRBJ2-6	few	TRBD1	TGTGCCAGCAGTCCACAGGGGATAGGGGCCAACGTCCTGACTTTC	CASSPQGIGANVLTF
TRBV6-6	TRBJ2-1	NA	NA	TGTACCAGCAGTTACGATCCAGGCCGGAATGAGCAGTTCTTC	CTSSYDPGRNEQFF
TRBV5-4	TRBJ2-5	NA	TRBD2	TGTGCCAGCGGCCTGGGACTAGCTGAGACCCAGTACTTC	CASGLGLAETQYF
TRBV6-5	TRBJ1-1	many	TRBD1	TGTGCCAGCAGCCGTCACGGACAGGCCGAAGCTTTCTTT	CASSRHGQAEAFF
TRBV5-1	TRBJ1-2	few	NA	TGCGCCAGCACCTCGACAGCGGCCAAATATGGCTACACCTTC	CASTSTAAKYGYTF
TRBV28	TRBJ1-4	many	TRBD1	TGTGCCAGCAGTTTACCGGGACAGGGTGACGAAAAACTGTTTTTT	CASSLPGQGDEKLFF
TRBV6-8	TRBJ2-1	many	NA	TGTGCCAGCAGTTACTTTGGACAAGCATACAATGAGCAGTTCTTC	CASSYFGQAYNEQFF
TRBV5-1	TRBJ1-3	NA	NA	TGCGCCAGCAGCTCCGGGGAATCTGGAAACACCATATATTTT	CASSSGESGNTIYF
TRBV12-3/TRBV12-4	TRBJ1-2	NA	NA	TGTACCAGCAGACCCCAAACAGGAAACTATGGCTACACCTTC	CTSRPQTGNYGYTF
TRBV4-3	TRBJ1-5	once	NA	TGCTCCAGCAGCCAAGATCTGGGAGAAAATCGGCCCCAGCATTTT	CSSSQDLGENRPQHF
TRBV5-1	TRBJ1-2	NA	TRBD1	TGCGCCAGCAGCTTGGAGGGGACAGGTAACTATGGCTACACCTTC	CASSLEGTGNYGYTF
TRBV6-5	TRBJ2-5	once	NA	TGTGTCAGCAGACTCGGGACGCCCCAAGAGACCCACTACTTC	CVSRLGTPQETHYF
TRBV11-2	TRBJ2-5	NA	TRBD2	TGTGCCAGCGACCCCCGTACTAGCGGGGTGGGGGAGACCCAATACTTC	CASDPRTSGVGETQYF
TRBV4-1	TRBJ2-5	NA	NA	TGCGCCAGCAACCAAGAAGGAGGCCGGGAGACCCAGTACTTC	CASNQEGGRETQYF
TRBV6-2/TRBV6-3	TRBJ2-7	NA	NA	TGTGCCAGTAGCTCTCAGGGCTATGTGTCCTACGAGCAGTACTTC	CASSSQGYVSYEQYF
TRBV11-1	TRBJ2-1	many	TRBD2	TGTGCCAGCAGCCTTCGCTCGACTAGCGGGGGATATGAGCAGTTCTTC	CASSLRSTSGGYEQFF
TRBV6-5	TRBJ2-7	few	TRBD1	TGTGCCAGCAGCCCCGAGGGACAGTACAACTACGAGCAGTACTTC	CASSPEGQYNYEQYF
TRBV4-3	TRBJ1-6	NA	NA	TGCGCCACCAGCCAAGATTTAACGGATTCACCCGTCCACTTT	CATSQDLTDSPVHF
TRBV10-3	TRBJ2-1	NA	TRBD1	TGTGCCTCGGAACCCGGGACAGGGGTCAATGAGCAGTTCTTC	CASEPGTGVNEQFF
TRBV13	TRBJ2-1	NA	NA	TGTGCCAACAGCTACGCGGGGGCCGCCATGTTTGAGCAGTTCTTC	CANSYAGAAMFEQFF
TRBV12-3/TRBV12-4	TRBJ1-6	many	NA	TGTGCCAGCAGCGCCCGGACGGGGAGCTCCTATAATTCACCCCTCCACTTT	CASSARTGSSYNSPLHF
TRBV12-3/TRBV12-4	TRBJ1-2	NA	NA	TGTGCCTGCAGTTGGGGATATGGGAAAGGCTACACCTTC	CACSWGYGKGYTF
TRBV29-1	TRBJ2-1	NA	NA	TGCAGCGTCAGCCGCAGCTCATACAGTGAGCAGTTCTTC	CSVSRSSYSEQFF
TRBV20-1	TRBJ2-1	once	NA	TGCAATGCTAGAGTCACCTCCCACAATGAGCAGTTCTTC	CNARVTSHNEQFF
TRBV20-1	TRBJ2-1	many	NA	TGCAGTGCTAGAGATCATAACAGACACAATGAGCAGTTCTTC	CSARDHNRHNEQFF
TRBV12-3/TRBV12-4	TRBJ2-5	many	NA	TGTGCCAGCAGTCGAAACTCTCCCGAGACCCAGTACTTC	CASSRNSPETQYF